A single sample gave rise to the 19 T cell receptor beta chains below, sequenced in a study of blood T cell repertoires in COVID-19. The table came from immunoSEQ multiplex PCR; TCRdb's copy has only in-frame clones and leaves some out. The sample lists about 140,000 clones, approximately 84% seen once, with under 9.5% in the top ten. The material sequenced was peripheral blood. The receptors stem from a human donor in a cohort sampled during active COVID-19.

This chain connects TRBV24-1 to TRBJ2-5; tentative D call: TRBD2 (5 bases). The CDR3 totals 15 residues. Germline-derived CDR1 and CDR2 are KGHDR and SFDVKD. Trimming pared 3 bases from V and 5 bases from J, leaving 15 bases between. The CDR3 loop reads CATSDPREPWETQYF. The CDR3 bases are TGTGCCACCAGTGATCCGAGGGAGCCGTGGGAGACCCAGTACTTC.

The genes are TRBV12-3 or TRBV12-4 and TRBJ1-5; no reliable D call. The CDR3 runs to 13 residues. With 2 bases removed from V and 5 bases from J, the gap between germline ends came to 7 bases. The CDR3 reads CASSLFLYQPQHF. The CDR3 coding sequence is TGTGCCAGCAGTTTATTCCTATATCAGCCCCAGCATTTT.

For the CDR3, the DNA is TGTGCCAGTAGTCCTAGGGACAGAACAAATGGCTACACCTTC. It translates to CASSPRDRTNGYTF. The chain is built from TRBV19 and TRBJ1-2; 7 positions agree with TRBD1. V lost 5 bases to trimming and J lost 6 bases; unmatched junction nucleotides: 9. Germline lookup yields CDR1 LNHDA and CDR2 SQIVND (reference sequence). There are 14 residues in the CDR3.

This chain uses TRBV27 with TRBJ1-2, with a tentative D call TRBD1 (6 bases). Germline CDR1 is MNHEY and CDR2 is SMNVEV (reference sequence). V was cut by 6 bases and J by 2 bases, with 13 bases left in between. This CDR3 is built from 14 residues. The CDR3 DNA reads TGTGCCAGCAGGAGGACAGTGGCAAACTATGGCTACACCTTC. The encoded protein is CASRRTVANYGYTF.

The sample holds one count of this clone. V is TRBV3-1 (or the pseudogene TRBV3-2) and J is TRBJ2-7, with D unclear. Per the germline V gene, CDR1 is LGHDT and CDR2 is YNNKEL (reference sequence). With 1 base removed from V and 7 bases from J, the gap between germline ends came to 8 bases. This CDR3 spans 12 amino acids. CDR3 protein: CASSQVGWEQYF. The CDR3 nucleotides are TGTGCCAGCAGCCAAGTCGGTTGGGAGCAGTACTTC.

This rearrangement joins TRBV7-9 to TRBJ2-4, with a possible D match to TRBD1 (6 bases). The CDR3 is 15 amino acids. Trimming left V 3 bases short and J 6 bases short, with 15 bases between. Germline V gene data show CDR1 as SEHNR and CDR2 as FQNEAQ (reference sequence). The CDR3, as DNA: TGTGCCAGCAGCTTGTCAGGGGCGTGGGGAAACATTCAGTACTTC. It encodes CASSLSGAWGNIQYF.

Concerning this clone itself: The same CDR3 is also encoded by other DNA sequences in this sample. This sequence joins TRBV2 and TRBJ1-1; TRBD1 matches at 8 bases. Germline CDR1 is SNHLY and CDR2 is FYNNEI. Losses at the gene ends were 6 bases for V and 2 bases for J; bases not matched to a gene: 2. The CDR3 covers 13 residues. The DNA of the CDR3 is TGTGCCAGCAGCGGACAGGGTAACACTGAAGCTTTCTTT. It specifies CASSGQGNTEAFF. Full variable domain (rest looked up from reference TRBV2 and TRBJ1-1): EPEVTQTPSHQVTQMGQEVILRCVPISNHLYFYWYRQILGQKVEFLVSFYNNEISEKSEIFDDQFSVERPDGSNFTLKIRSTKLEDSAMYFCASSGQGNTEAFFGQGTRLTVV.

The chain recombines TRBV4-1 with TRBJ2-5; 7 nucleotides line up with TRBD2. The CDR3 has 15 residues. V trimming: 4 bases; J trimming: 4 bases; junction bases outside the gene matches: 9. In germline, CDR1 is MGHRA, CDR2 YSYEKL. For the CDR3, the DNA is TGCGCCAGCAGCCCCCGGGGGGAGAGGGTAGAGACCCAGTACTTC. It specifies CASSPRGERVETQYF.

The chain carries TRBV11-2 and TRBJ2-3; TRBD1 agrees at 7 bases. CDR1 and CDR2 from the germline V gene are SGHAT and FQNNGV. This CDR3 has 16 residues. V lost 5 bases to trimming and J lost 6 bases; unmatched junction nucleotides: 14. CDR3 region: CASSPAGGRVRDTQYF. The CDR3 region has the DNA TGTGCCAGCAGCCCTGCAGGGGGAAGGGTTAGGGATACGCAGTATTTT.

This clone has only one observation. The chain is built from TRBV12-3 or TRBV12-4 and TRBJ2-5; D remains unclear. V gave up 7 bases and J gave up 4 bases, with 13 bases separating them. The CDR3 extends over 13 amino acids. DNA of the CDR3: TGTGCCAGCACTCATCGGGTCTCAGAGACCCAGTACTTC. This encodes CASTHRVSETQYF.

Only one count was recorded for this clone. The rearrangement links TRBV5-1 to TRBJ2-5, with a possible D match to TRBD2 (7 bases). CDR3 length: 14 amino acids. Germline CDR1 reads SGHRS; CDR2 reads YFSETQ. Trimming removed 3 bases at V and 1 base at J, with 10 bases between. This chain's CDR3 is CASSSGGPQETQYF. For the CDR3, the DNA is TGCGCCAGCAGCTCGGGGGGCCCCCAAGAGACCCAGTACTTC.

The sample holds one count of this clone. The chain has TRBV6-1 and TRBJ1-6, with TRBD1 matching over 9 bases. CDR1 and CDR2 from the germline V gene are MNHNS and SASEGT. This CDR3 has 14 amino acids. V was pared by 0 bases and J by 11 bases, with 2 bases of the junction left unmatched. The DNA for the CDR3 is TGTGCCAGCAGTGAAGCAGGACAGGGGACACCCCTCCACTTT. This translates into CASSEAGQGTPLHF.

The rearrangement uses TRBV7-3 and TRBJ2-3, with TRBD2 identical over 8 bases. CDR3 length: 16 amino acids. Looked up from germline, CDR1 is SGHTA and CDR2 is FQGTGA. Trimming removed 5 bases from V and 3 bases from J; junction bases left unmatched: 10. CDR3 in DNA: TGTGCCAGCAGCCCGAGGGGGGGACTAGGGACAGATACGCAGTATTTT. This encodes CASSPRGGLGTDTQYF.

The chain combines TRBV14 with TRBJ1-4, with no clear D. This CDR3 spans 13 amino acids. V lost 4 bases and J lost 5, with 8 bases in between. The germline V gene encodes CDR1 SGHDN and CDR2 FVKESK. The chain's CDR3 is CASSPDLNEKLFF. In DNA form, the CDR3 reads TGTGCCAGCAGCCCGGACTTAAATGAAAAACTGTTTTTT.

The chain joins TRBV5-1 to TRBJ2-2, with D possibly TRBD1 on 7 matching bases. Germline CDR1 SGHRS, CDR2 YFSETQ. This CDR3 region has 15 residues. Trimming shortened V by 0 bases and J by 7 bases, and 13 bases separated the two germline ends. CDR3 DNA: TGCGCCAGCAGCTTGGACCCCCAGGGGGGCGGGGAGCTGTTTTTT. This encodes CASSLDPQGGGELFF.

This clone was detected once. The chain is built from TRBV28 and TRBJ1-5, with 7 bases lining up with TRBD1. This CDR3 is 13 amino acids long. The germline gives CDR1 MDHEN, CDR2 SYDVKM. V lost 6 bases to trimming and J lost 4 bases; unmatched junction nucleotides: 3. This CDR3 reads CASSSTGNQPQHF. The CDR3 bases are TGTGCCAGCAGCTCGACAGGGAATCAGCCCCAGCATTTT.

This rearrangement joins TRBV5-1 to TRBJ2-3; a possible D gene is TRBD1 (5 bases). V lost 1 base and J lost 6, with 15 bases in between. There are 15 residues in the CDR3. Germline-derived CDR1 and CDR2 are SGHRS and YFSETQ. The CDR3 loop reads CASSLIAQGGDTQYF. In DNA, the CDR3 is TGCGCCAGCAGCTTGATAGCCCAGGGCGGCGATACGCAGTATTTT.

This clone appeared a single time. The chain combines TRBV29-1 with TRBJ1-1; D possibly corresponds to TRBD1 (5 bases). Trimming shortened V by 7 bases and J by 4 bases, and 16 bases separated the two germline ends. Germline V gene sequence: CDR1 SQVTM, CDR2 ANQGSEA. The CDR3 is 13 amino acids. In nucleotides, the CDR3 is TGCAGCGCTACTGAAGGGGTCCGCACTGAAGCTTTCTTT. Protein sequence: CSATEGVRTEAFF.

This chain links TRBV7-9 with TRBJ1-5; D possibly corresponds to TRBD1 (5 bases). The V gene's germline CDR1 is SEHNR and CDR2 FQNEAQ (reference sequence). Trimming took off 4 bases at V and 4 bases at J, with 14 bases between the two ends. The CDR3 is 15 amino acids. The CDR3 sequence: CASSSVGGWNQPQHF. In nucleotides, the CDR3 is TGTGCCAGCAGCTCCGTGGGGGGATGGAATCAGCCCCAGCATTTT.